This TCR beta chain came from a study of T cell changes during pregnancy in multiple sclerosis. Data came from immunoSEQ multiplex PCR; TCRdb stores just in-frame clones and leaves some out. Altogether about 76,000 clones are present, about 94% being singletons, with the ten largest covering 0.45% to 0.7%. This CDR3 contains 13 residues. Germline CDR1 and CDR2: LGHNA and YNFKEQ. The ends were cut back, 0 bases at V and 4 bases at J, with 6 bases in the middle. The chain combines TRBV4-2 with TRBJ1-1; D is uncertain. The source of this sequence is a female donor with multiple sclerosis, enrolled in a pregnancy study. The source material was peripheral blood, sampled in the third trimester of pregnancy. CDR3 in DNA: TGTGCCAGCAGCCAAGATGGCCTCACTGAAGCTTTCTTT. Translation: CASSQDGLTEAFF.